The clone carrying this TCR beta chain was seen ten or more times. TCRdb reprocessed the RACE reads with MiXCR, giving one entry per CDR3 protein. The sample shows around 380,000 distinct CDR3 sequences, more than 4.5% of them seen only once. The germline V gene encodes CDR1 MDHEN and CDR2 SYDVKM. The CDR3 has 11 amino acids. With 4 bases removed from V and 9 bases from J, the gap between germline ends came to 9 bases. This sample is drawn from a study of human T cells and chemical hapten exposure. Study-wide context: Sensitization employed 2% DPC on about 2 cm by about 2 cm of upper inner arm skin. Patch tests put 0.01% DPC on the upper back, and the results were checked at 6 days.

This sample's time point: patch test 1, 2 weeks after DPC sensitization. Stated treatment: therapeutic diphenylcyclopropenone sensitization with weekly scalp DPC. Suited to DPC and affected by alopecia, the donors ranged from 18 to 70 years old. This rearrangement joins TRBV28 to TRBJ2-5; D unresolved. The sample in question was whole blood, obtained in connection with sensitization to the hapten diphenylcyclopropenone (DPC). The clonotype comes from a woman aged 50 to 60 with alopecia areata. Some clones in this sample may be carry-over from other donors' samples. CDR3 amino acids: CASSSPTAQYF. The CDR3 DNA is TGTGCCAGCAGTTCCCCAACGGCCCAGTACTTC.